This T cell receptor beta chain stems from a study of blood T cell repertoires in COVID-19. Study-level background: The United States, Italy and Spain provided the acute and convalescent COVID-19 samples. T cells, B-cell-depleted T cells, or PBMCs provided the cDNA or gDNA that served as material.

Study processing details: Quantification of nucleated cells was approximated via reference gene primer amplification. Generated by immunoSEQ multiplex PCR, the TCRdb table keeps only in-frame clones and is missing some. V, J and clone size are those of that table, while D and trimming were read from the DNA. This table has about 68,000 clones, 70% to 90% appearing once. The germline gives CDR1 SGHRS, CDR2 YFSETQ. CDR3 length equals 16 residues. V lost 4 bases to trimming and J lost 2 bases; unmatched junction nucleotides: 10. The chain has TRBV5-1 and TRBJ2-5, with 8 bases aligning to TRBD2. This receptor was identified in a man in his fifties or sixties with acute or convalescent COVID-19. Sequences were obtained from peripheral blood. The CDR3: CASSLFLAGGQETQYF. CDR3 nucleotide sequence: TGCGCCAGCAGCCTATTTCTAGCGGGCGGACAAGAGACCCAGTACTTC.